Sequencing of this T cell receptor beta chain was carried out in a study of shared clonotypes between healthy human individuals. Study as a whole: Each donor contributed plates that comprised three CD4 naive, three CD4 memory, two CD8 naive and one CD8 memory.

The germline CDR1 and CDR2 sequences are SQVTM and ANQGSEA. This CDR3 has 11 amino acids. The germline V and J ends were trimmed by 0 bases and 12 bases, with 9 bases remaining between them. Data came from immunoSEQ multiplex PCR; TCRdb stores just in-frame clones and leaves some out. Of 2,500,000 or so clones listed, around 94% are singletons. The chain combines TRBV29-1 with TRBJ2-1; D not resolved. This clonotype was obtained from a man aged 18 to 29 in good health. The sample consisted of naive CD4+ T cells sorted from blood. Subset reported: CD45RA+ positively selected. Here the CDR3 DNA reads TGCAGCGTTGAAGAAGGGCTCGGGCAGTTCTTC. Its translation is CSVEEGLGQFF.